The entry below gives a single T cell receptor beta chain sequence along with its context. The CDR3 length is 12 residues. J lost 5 bases, V lost 3 bases, and 2 bases had no gene match. From germline, CDR1 is GTSNPN and CDR2 SVGIG (reference sequence). TCR beta chains were sequenced at survey level with immunoSEQ. The method was immunoSEQ multiplex PCR; TCRdb's version includes in-frame clones alone and lacks a portion of them. Of around 54,000 clones listed, over 85% were seen once; the top ten hold around 10%. The clonotype originates from a man aged 40-49 years with rheumatoid arthritis. The chain is built from TRBV30 and TRBJ1-2; TRBD1 matches 8 bases. The sample comprised PBMCs. The CDR3 DNA reads TGTGCCTGGAGCGGACAGGGATATGGCTACACCTTC. It is translated as CAWSGQGYGYTF.